The clone carrying this TCR beta chain was seen at least ten times. Its specificity is not known. Using its own MiXCR run on the reads, TCRdb lists one record per CDR3 protein. The table includes almost 500,000 distinct CDR3 sequences, 10% to 12% detected once. This record belongs to a study of T cell repertoires in cytomegalovirus infection. Overall study findings and caveats: The ex vivo response was dominated by HLA-C-restricted CMV-specific TCR beta clonotypes. People with CMV and the relevant HLA were identified by cumulative public TCR beta family frequency.

The germline V gene encodes CDR1 SGHNT and CDR2 YENEEA. V trimming: 1 base; J trimming: 4 bases; junction bases outside the gene matches: 5. This CDR3 spans 17 amino acids. The specimen sequenced was PBMCs. The V and J genes are TRBV11-3 and TRBJ2-1; the match to TRBD2 covers 12 bases. The sequence came from a human donor in good health (CMV status not recorded). Some clones in this sample may be carry-over from other donors' samples. The DNA for the CDR3 is TGTGCCAGCAGCTTAGTGGGGACTAGCGGGTCTTACAATGAGCAGTTCTTC. This sequence encodes CASSLVGTSGSYNEQFF.